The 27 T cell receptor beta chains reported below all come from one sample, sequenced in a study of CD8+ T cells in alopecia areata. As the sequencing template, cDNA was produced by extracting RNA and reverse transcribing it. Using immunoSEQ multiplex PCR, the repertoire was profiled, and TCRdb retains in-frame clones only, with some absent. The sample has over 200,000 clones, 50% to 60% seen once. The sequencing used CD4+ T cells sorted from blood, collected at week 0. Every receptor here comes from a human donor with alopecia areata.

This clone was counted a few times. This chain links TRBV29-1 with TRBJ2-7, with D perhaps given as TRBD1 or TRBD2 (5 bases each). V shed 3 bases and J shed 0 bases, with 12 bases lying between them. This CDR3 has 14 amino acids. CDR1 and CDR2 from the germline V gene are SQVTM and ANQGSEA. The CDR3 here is CSVERGESSYEQYF. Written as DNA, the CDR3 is TGCAGCGTTGAGAGGGGCGAAAGCTCCTACGAGCAGTACTTC.

The CDR3 here is CASSFVGTGTYEQYF. Written as DNA, the CDR3 is TGTGCCAGCAGCTTCGTTGGGACAGGGACCTACGAGCAGTACTTC. This chain uses TRBV7-9 with TRBJ2-7; the match to TRBD1 covers 9 bases. The V segment lost 3 bases and the J segment 2 bases; nucleotides outside the gene matches: 5. CDR1 is SEHNR, CDR2 FQNEAQ, per germline (reference sequence). This CDR3 comprises 15 residues.

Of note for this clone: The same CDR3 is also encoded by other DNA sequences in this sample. This CDR3 is CAISYGTDQETQYF. Here the CDR3 DNA reads TGTGCCATCAGCTATGGAACGGATCAAGAGACCCAGTACTTC. The chain joins TRBV10-3 to TRBJ2-5; D ambiguous. The CDR3 runs 14 residues. CDR1 is ENHRY, CDR2 SYGVKD, per germline. V shed 6 bases and J shed 2 bases, with 13 bases lying between them.

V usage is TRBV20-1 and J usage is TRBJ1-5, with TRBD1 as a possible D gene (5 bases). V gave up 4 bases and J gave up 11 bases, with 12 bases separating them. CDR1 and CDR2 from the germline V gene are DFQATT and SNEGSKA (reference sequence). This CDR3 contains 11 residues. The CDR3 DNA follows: TGCAGTGCTACGCTCCGGGGGGCCCAGCATTTT. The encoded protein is CSATLRGAQHF.

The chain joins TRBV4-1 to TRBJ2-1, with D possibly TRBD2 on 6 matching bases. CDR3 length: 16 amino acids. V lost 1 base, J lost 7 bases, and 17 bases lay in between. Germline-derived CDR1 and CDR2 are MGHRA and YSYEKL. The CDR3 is CASSQGRGLMTNEQFF. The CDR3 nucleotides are TGCGCCAGCAGCCAAGGGCGGGGTCTAATGACTAATGAGCAGTTCTTC.

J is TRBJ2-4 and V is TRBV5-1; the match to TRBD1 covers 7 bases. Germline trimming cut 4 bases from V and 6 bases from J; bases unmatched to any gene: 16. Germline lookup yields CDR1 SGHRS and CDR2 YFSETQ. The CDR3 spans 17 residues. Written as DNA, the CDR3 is TGCGCCAGCAGCCCCGGGACAGTCGGAAACGCGGGAAACATTCAGTACTTC. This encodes CASSPGTVGNAGNIQYF.

This CDR3 is CASSGGHKEETQYF. For the CDR3, the DNA is TGCGCCAGCAGCGGGGGGCACAAAGAAGAGACCCAGTACTTC. The J gene is TRBJ2-5, the V gene TRBV5-1, with D possibly being TRBD1 or TRBD2 (6 bases each). V was pared by 4 bases and J by 3 bases, with 13 bases between. The CDR3 extends over 14 amino acids. From germline, CDR1 is SGHRS and CDR2 YFSETQ.

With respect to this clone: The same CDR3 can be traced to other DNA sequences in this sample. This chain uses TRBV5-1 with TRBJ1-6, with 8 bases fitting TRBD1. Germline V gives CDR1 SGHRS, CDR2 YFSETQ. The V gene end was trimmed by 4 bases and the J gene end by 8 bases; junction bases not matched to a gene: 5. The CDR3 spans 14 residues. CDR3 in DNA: TGCGCCAGCAGCCTCGGGACAGGACATTCACCCCTCCACTTT. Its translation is CASSLGTGHSPLHF.

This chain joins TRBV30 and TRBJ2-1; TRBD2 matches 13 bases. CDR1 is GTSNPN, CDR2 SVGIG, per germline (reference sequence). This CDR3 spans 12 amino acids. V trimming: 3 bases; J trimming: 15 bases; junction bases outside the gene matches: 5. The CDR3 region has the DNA TGTGCCTGGAGACTAGCGGGAGGGGGGCCGTTCTTC. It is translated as CAWRLAGGGPFF.

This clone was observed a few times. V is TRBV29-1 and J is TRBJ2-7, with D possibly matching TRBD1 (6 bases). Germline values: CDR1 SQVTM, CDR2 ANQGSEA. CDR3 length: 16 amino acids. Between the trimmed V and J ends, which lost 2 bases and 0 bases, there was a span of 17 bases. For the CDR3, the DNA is TGCAGCGTTGAATTTCTCCCAACGACAGGCTCCTACGAGCAGTACTTC. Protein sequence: CSVEFLPTTGSYEQYF.

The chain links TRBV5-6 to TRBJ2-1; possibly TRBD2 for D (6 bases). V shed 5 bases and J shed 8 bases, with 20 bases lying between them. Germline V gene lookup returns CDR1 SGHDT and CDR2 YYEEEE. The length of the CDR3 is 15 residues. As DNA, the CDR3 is TGTGCCAGCAGTCGTTGGAGGGCCGGTATCTATGAGCAGTTCTTC. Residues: CASSRWRAGIYEQFF.

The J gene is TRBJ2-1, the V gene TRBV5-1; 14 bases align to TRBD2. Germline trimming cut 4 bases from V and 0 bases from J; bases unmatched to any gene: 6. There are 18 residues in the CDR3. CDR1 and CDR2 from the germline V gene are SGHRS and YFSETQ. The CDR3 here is CASSPGLAGGSSYNEQFF. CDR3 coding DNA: TGCGCCAGCAGCCCCGGACTAGCGGGAGGAAGCTCCTACAATGAGCAGTTCTTC.

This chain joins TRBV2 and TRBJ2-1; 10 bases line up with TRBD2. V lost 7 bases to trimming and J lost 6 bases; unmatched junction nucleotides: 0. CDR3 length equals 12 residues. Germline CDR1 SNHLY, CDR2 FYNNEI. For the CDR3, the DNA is TGTGCCAGCACTAGCGGGGGCAATGAGCAGTTCTTC. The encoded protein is CASTSGGNEQFF.

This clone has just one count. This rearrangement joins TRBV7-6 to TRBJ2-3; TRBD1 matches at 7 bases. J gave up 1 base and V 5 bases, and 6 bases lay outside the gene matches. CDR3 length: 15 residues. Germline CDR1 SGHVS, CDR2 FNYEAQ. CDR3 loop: CASSAGTGGTDTQYF. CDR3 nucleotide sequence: TGTGCCAGCAGCGCTGGTACAGGGGGCACAGATACGCAGTATTTT.

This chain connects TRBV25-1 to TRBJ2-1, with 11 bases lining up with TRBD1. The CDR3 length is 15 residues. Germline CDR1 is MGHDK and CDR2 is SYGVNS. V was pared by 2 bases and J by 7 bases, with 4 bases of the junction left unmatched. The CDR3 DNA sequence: TGTGCCAGCAGTGAACGAGGGACAGGGGGTAATGAGCAGTTCTTC. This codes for CASSERGTGGNEQFF.

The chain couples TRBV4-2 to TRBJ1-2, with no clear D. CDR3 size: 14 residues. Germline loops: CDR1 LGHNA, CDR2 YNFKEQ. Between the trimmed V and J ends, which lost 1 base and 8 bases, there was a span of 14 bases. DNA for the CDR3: TGTGCCAGCAGCCAAGTTGAAGCCCGCGGAGGCTACACCTTC. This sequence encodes CASSQVEARGGYTF.

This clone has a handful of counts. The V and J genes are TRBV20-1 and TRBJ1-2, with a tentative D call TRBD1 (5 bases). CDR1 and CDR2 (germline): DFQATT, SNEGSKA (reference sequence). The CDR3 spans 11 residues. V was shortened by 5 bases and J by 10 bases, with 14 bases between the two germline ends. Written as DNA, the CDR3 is TGCAGTGCTCGGGACGATGAAACCTACACCTTC. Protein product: CSARDDETYTF.

The CDR3 sequence: CSVETLMNTEAFF. CDR3 bases: TGCAGCGTTGAAACCCTTATGAACACTGAAGCTTTCTTT. This chain connects TRBV29-1 to TRBJ1-1; no firm D call. V lost 2 bases and J lost 0, with 7 bases in between. This CDR3 is 13 amino acids long. Germline values: CDR1 SQVTM, CDR2 ANQGSEA.

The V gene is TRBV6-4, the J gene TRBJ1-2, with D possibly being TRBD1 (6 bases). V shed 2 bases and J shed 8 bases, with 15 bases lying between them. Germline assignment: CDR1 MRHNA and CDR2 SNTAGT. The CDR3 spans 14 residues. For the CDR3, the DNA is TGTGCCAGCAGTGACCCTTTAACAGGGCGAGGCTACACCTTC. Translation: CASSDPLTGRGYTF.

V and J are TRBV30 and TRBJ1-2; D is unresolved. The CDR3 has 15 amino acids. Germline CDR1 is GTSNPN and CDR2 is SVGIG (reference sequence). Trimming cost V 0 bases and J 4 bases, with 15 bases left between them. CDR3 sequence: CAWSVQTSSFYGYTF. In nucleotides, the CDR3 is TGTGCCTGGAGTGTACAGACATCGAGTTTCTATGGCTACACCTTC.

This chain's CDR3 is CASSLGTSGYNEQFF. The CDR3 DNA reads TGTGCCAGCAGCTTAGGGACTAGCGGCTACAATGAGCAGTTCTTC. The chain uses TRBV7-2 and TRBJ2-1; TRBD2 matches at 10 bases. The CDR3 spans 15 residues. V shed 1 base and J 3 bases; nucleotides not matched to a gene: 0. Germline V gene lookup returns CDR1 SGHTA and CDR2 FQGNSA.

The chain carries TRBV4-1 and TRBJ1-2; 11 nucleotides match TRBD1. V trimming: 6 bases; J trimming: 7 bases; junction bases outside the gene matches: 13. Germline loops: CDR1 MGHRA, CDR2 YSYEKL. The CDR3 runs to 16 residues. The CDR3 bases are TGCGCCAGCAGGGTCCCGGGACAGGGGGGATTTGGTGGCTACACCTTC. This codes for CASRVPGQGGFGGYTF.

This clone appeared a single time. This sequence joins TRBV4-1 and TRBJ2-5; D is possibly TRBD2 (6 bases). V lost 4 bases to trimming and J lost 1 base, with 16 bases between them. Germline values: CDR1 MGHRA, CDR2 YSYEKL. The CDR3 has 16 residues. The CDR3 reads CASSRLPHGGQETQYF. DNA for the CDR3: TGCGCCAGCAGCCGACTGCCCCACGGGGGCCAAGAGACCCAGTACTTC.

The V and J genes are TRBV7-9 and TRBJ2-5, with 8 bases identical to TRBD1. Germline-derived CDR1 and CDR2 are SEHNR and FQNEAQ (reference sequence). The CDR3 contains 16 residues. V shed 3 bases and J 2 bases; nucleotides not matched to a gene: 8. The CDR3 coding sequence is TGTGCCAGCAGCTTTGACAGGGGCCAAGGACAAGAGACCCAGTACTTC. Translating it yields CASSFDRGQGQETQYF. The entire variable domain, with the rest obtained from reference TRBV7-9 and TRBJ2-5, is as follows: DTGVSQNPRHKITKRGQNVTFRCDPISEHNRLYWYRQTLGQGPEFLTYFQNEAQLEKSRLLSDRFSAERPKGSFSTLEIQRTEQGDSAMYLCASSFDRGQGQETQYFGPGTRLLVL.

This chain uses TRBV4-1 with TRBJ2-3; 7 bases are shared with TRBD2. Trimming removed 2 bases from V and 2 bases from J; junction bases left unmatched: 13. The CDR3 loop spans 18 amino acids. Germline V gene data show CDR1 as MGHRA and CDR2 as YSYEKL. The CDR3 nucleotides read TGCGCCAGCAGCCAAAGGCCGATGCGGGAGTTGGACACAGATACGCAGTATTTT. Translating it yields CASSQRPMRELDTDTQYF.

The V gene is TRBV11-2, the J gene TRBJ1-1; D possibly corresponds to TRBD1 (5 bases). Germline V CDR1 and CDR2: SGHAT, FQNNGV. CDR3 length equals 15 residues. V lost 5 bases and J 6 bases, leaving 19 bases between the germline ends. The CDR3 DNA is TGTGCCAGCAGCCTGGGACCCCTAACGGGCGCTGAAGCTTTCTTT. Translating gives CASSLGPLTGAEAFF.

CDR3 in amino acids: CASSLGAGDGYTF. Written as DNA, the CDR3 is TGTGCCAGCAGTTTAGGGGCAGGGGATGGCTACACCTTC. This chain links TRBV27 with TRBJ1-2; D is perhaps TRBD1 (6 bases). The CDR3 length is 13 residues. V lost 2 bases and J 6 bases, leaving 10 bases between the germline ends. CDR1 and CDR2 from the germline V gene are MNHEY and SMNVEV (reference sequence).